This TCR beta chain originates from a study of blood T cell repertoires in COVID-19. Study overall: In each case, the material was cDNA or gDNA derived from T cells, B-cell-depleted T cells, or PBMCs.

This clone has only a few counts. Enrollment of patients from Seattle took place during active infection, with longitudinal follow-up. As originally analysed: Reference gene primer amplification yielded estimated nucleated cell counts. TCRdb's table, derived via immunoSEQ multiplex PCR, lists solely in-frame clones and lacks some. The V and J calls and clone size were taken over from that table, and D and trimming were inferred from the DNA. This sample has a few hundred thousand clones; approximately 88% occur once, and the top ten carry around an eighth. This TCR derives from a woman aged 50 to 60 with COVID-19, enrolled during active disease. The sample was peripheral blood.

The CDR3 reads CASRQGFFGNSPLHF. The CDR3 region has the DNA TGTGCCAGCAGGCAGGGGTTCTTCGGAAATTCACCCCTCCACTTT. This sequence joins TRBV28 and TRBJ1-6; tentative D call: TRBD1 (6 bases). CDR3 length equals 15 residues. V gave up 6 bases and J gave up 7 bases, with 16 bases separating them. Germline lookup yields CDR1 MDHEN and CDR2 SYDVKM.